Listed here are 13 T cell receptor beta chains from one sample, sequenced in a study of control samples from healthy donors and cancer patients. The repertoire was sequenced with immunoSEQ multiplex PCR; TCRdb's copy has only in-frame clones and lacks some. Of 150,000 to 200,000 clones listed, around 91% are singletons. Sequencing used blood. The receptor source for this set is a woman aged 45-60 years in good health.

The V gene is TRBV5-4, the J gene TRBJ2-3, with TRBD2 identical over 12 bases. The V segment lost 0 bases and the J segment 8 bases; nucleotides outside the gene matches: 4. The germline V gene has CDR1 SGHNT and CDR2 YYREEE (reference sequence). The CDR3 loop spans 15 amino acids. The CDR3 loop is CASSLATSGGSTQYF. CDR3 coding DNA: TGTGCCAGCAGCTTGGCAACTAGCGGGGGGTCTACGCAGTATTTT.

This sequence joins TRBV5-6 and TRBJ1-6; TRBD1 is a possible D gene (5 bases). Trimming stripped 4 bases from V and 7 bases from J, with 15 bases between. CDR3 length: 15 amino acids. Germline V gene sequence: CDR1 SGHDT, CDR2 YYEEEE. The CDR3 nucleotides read TGTGCCAGCAGCCCAACCGGGACGTCGAATTCACCCCTCCACTTT. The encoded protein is CASSPTGTSNSPLHF.

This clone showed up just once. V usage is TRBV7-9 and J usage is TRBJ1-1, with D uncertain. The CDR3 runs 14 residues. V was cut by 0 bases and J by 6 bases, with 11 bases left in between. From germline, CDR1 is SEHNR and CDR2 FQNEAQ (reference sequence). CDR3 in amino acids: CASSLAASFSEAFF. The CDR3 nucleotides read TGTGCCAGCAGCTTAGCCGCGAGCTTTTCTGAAGCTTTCTTT.

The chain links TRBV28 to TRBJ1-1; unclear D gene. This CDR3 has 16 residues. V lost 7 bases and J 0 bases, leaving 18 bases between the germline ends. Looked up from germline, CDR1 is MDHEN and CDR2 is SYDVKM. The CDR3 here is CASTPFSFLMNTEAFF. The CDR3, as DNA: TGTGCCAGCACCCCCTTTAGTTTCCTCATGAACACTGAAGCTTTCTTT.

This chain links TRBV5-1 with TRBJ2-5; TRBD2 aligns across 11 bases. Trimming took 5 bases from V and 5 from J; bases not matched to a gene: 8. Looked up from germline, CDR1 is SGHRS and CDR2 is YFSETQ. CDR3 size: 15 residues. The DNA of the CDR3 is TGCGCCAGCAGAAATAGCGGGGGGGCCCTGGAGACCCAGTACTTC. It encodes CASRNSGGALETQYF.

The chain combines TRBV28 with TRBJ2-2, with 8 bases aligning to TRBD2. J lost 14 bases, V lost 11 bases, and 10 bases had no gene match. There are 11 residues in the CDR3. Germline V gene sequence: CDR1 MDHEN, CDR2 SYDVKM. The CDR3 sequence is CAGGRTSFLFF. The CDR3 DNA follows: TGTGCCGGCGGGAGGACCTCCTTCCTGTTTTTT.

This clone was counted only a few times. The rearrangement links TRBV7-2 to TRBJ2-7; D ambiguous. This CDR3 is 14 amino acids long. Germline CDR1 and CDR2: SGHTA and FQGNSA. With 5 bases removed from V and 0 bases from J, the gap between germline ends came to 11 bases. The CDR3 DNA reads TGTGCCAGCAGCCCTAGTGTTATCTCCTACGAGCAGTACTTC. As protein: CASSPSVISYEQYF.

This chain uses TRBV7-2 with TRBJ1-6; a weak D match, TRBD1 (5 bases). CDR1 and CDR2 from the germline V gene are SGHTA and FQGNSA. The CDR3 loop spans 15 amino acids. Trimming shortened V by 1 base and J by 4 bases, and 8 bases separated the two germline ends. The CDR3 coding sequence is TGTGCCAGCAGCTTAGTGGGACTGTATAATTCACCCCTCCACTTT. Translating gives CASSLVGLYNSPLHF.

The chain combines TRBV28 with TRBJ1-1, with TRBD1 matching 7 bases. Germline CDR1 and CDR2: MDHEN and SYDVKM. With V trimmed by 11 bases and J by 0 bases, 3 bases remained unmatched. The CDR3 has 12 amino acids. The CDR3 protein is CAATGVNTEAFF. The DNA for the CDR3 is TGTGCCGCCACAGGGGTGAACACTGAAGCTTTCTTT.

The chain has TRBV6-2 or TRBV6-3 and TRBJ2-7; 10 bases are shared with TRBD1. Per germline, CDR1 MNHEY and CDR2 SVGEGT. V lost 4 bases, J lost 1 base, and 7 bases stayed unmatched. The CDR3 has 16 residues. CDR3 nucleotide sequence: TGTGCCAGCAGTTCCTTCGGGACAGGGGATTCCTACGAGCAGTACTTC. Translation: CASSSFGTGDSYEQYF.

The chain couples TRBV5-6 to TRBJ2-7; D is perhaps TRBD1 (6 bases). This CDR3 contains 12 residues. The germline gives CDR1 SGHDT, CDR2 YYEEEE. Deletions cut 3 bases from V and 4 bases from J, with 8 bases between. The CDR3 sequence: CASSWTEYEQYF. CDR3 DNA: TGTGCCAGCAGCTGGACAGAGTACGAGCAGTACTTC.

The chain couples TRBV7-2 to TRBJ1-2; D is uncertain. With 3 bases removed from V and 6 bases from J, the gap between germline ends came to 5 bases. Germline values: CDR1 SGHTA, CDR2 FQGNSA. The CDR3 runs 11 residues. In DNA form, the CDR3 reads TGTGCCAGCAGCTTGCGGGATGGCTACACCTTC. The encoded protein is CASSLRDGYTF.

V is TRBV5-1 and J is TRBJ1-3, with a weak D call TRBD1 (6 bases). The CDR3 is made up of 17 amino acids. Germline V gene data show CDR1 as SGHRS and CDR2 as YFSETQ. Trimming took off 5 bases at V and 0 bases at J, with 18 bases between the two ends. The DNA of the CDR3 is TGCGCCAGCAGTCGGTTTTTACAGGGCGTCTCTGGAAACACCATATATTTT. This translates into CASSRFLQGVSGNTIYF.